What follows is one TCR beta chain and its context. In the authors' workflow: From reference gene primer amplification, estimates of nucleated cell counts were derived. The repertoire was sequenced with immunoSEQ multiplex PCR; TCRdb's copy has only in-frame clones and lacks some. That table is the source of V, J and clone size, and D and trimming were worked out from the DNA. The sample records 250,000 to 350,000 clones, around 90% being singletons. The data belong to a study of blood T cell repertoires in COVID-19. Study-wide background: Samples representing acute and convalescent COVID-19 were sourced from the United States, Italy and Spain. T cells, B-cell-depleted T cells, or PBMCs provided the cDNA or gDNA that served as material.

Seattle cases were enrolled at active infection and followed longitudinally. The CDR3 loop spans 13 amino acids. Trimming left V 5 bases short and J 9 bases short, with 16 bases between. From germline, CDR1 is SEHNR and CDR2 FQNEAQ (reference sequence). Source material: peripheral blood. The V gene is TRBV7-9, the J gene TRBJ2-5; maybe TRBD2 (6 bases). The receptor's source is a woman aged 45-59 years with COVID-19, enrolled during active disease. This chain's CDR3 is CASSHIAGEAQYF. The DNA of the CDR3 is TGTGCCAGCAGCCACATCGCTGGGGAGGCCCAGTACTTC.